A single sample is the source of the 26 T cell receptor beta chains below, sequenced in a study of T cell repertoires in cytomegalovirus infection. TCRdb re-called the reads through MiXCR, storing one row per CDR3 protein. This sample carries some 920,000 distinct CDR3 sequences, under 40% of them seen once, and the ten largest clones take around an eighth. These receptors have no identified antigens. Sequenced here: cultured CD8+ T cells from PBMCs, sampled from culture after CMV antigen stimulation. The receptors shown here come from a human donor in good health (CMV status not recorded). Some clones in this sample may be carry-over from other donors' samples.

The DNA for the CDR3 is TGCAGTTCCCAACCGGTGTGGGACGCCTATGGCTACACCTTC. Translating gives CSSQPVWDAYGYTF. V gene TRBV20-1 combines with J gene TRBJ1-2; perhaps TRBD1 as D (5 bases). The CDR3 extends over 14 amino acids. V gave up 8 bases and J gave up 4 bases, with 20 bases separating them. Germline V lookup: CDR1 DFQATT, CDR2 SNEGSKA (reference sequence).

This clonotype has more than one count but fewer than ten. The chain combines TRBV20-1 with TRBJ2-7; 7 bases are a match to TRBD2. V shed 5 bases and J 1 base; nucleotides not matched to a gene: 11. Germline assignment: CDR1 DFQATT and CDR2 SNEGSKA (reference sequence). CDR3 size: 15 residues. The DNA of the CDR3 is TGCAGTGCTGCCGAGGCAGCGGGGCTTTCCTACGAGCAGTACTTC. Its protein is CSAAEAAGLSYEQYF.

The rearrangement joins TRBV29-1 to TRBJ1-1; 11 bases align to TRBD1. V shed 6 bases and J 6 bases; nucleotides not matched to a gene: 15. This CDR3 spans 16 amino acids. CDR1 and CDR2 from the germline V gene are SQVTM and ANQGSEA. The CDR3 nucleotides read TGCAGCGTAAAAGGGGGACAGGGGGTTCGAGATCCTGAAGCTTTCTTT. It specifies CSVKGGQGVRDPEAFF.

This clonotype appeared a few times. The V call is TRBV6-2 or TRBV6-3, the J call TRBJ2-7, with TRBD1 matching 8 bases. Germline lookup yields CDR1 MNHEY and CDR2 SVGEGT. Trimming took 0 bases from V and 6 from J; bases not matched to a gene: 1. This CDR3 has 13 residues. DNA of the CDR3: TGTGCCAGCAGTTACTCAACAGGGGGCGAGCAGTACGTC. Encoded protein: CASSYSTGGEQYV.

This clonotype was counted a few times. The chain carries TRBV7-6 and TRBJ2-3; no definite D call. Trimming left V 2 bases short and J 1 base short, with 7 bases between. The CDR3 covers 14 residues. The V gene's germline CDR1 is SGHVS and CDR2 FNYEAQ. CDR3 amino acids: CASSLITGTDTQYF. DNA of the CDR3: TGTGCCAGCAGCTTAATTACCGGCACAGATACGCAGTATTTT.

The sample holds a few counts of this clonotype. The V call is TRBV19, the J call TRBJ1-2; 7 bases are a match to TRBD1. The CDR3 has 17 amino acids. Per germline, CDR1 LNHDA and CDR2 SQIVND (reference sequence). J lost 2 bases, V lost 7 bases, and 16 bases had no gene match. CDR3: CASIDRAGGLLNYGYTF. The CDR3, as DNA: TGTGCCAGTATAGACAGGGCAGGGGGACTACTCAACTATGGCTACACCTTC.

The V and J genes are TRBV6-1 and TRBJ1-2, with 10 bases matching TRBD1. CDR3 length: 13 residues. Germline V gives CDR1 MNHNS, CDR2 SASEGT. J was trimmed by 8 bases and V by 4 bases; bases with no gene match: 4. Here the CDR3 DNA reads TGTGCCAGCAGTGGGACAGGGGGTCGAGGCTACACCTTC. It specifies CASSGTGGRGYTF.

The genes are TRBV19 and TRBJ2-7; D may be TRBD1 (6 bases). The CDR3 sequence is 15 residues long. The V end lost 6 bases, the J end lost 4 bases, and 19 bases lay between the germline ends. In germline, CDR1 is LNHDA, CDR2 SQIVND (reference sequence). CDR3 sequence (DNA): TGTGCCAGTAGCCGAGACAGGTCGAGAGATTACGAGCAGTACTTC. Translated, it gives CASSRDRSRDYEQYF.

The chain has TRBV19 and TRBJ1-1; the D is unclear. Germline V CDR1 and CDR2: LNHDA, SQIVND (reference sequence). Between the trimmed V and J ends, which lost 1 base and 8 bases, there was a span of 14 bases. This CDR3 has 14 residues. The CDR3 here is CASSIVAAEIEAFF. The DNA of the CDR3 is TGTGCCAGTAGTATAGTAGCGGCAGAAATAGAAGCTTTCTTT. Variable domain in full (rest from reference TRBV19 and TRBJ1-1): DGGITQSPKYLFRKEGQNVTLSCEQNLNHDAMYWYRQDPGQGLRLIYYSQIVNDFQKGDIAEGYSVSREKKESFPLTVTSAQKNPTAFYLCASSIVAAEIEAFFGQGTRLTVV.

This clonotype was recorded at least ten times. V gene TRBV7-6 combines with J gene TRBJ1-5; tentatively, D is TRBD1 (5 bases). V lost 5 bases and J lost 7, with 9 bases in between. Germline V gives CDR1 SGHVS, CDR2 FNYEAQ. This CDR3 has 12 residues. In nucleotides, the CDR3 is TGTGCCAGCAGCGTGGGGGACCAGCCCCAGCATTTT. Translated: CASSVGDQPQHF. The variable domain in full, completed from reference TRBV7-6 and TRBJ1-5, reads GAGVSQSPRYKVTKRGQDVALRCDPISGHVSLYWYRQALGQGPEFLTYFNYEAQQDKSGLPNDRFSAERPEGSISTLTIQRTEQRDSAMYRCASSVGDQPQHFGDGTRLSIL.

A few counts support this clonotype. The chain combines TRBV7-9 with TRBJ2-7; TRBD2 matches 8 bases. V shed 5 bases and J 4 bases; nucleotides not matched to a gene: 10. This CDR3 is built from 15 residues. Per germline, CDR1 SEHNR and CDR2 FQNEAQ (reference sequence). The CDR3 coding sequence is TGTGCCAGCAGCGGTGGGGCGGGGGGCCAGTACGAGCAGTACGTC. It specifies CASSGGAGGQYEQYV.

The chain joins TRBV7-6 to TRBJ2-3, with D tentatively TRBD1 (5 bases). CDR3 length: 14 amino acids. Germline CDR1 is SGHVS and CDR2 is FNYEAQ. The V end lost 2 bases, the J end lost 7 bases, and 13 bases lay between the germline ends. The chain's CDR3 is CASSLFSTEYTQYF. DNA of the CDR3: TGTGCCAGCAGCTTATTTTCGACAGAGTATACGCAGTATTTT.

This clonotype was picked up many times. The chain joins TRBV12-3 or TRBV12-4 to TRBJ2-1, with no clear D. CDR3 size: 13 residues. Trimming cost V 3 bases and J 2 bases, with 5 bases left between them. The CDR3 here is CASSFTPYNEQFF. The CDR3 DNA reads TGTGCCAGCAGTTTCACACCCTACAATGAGCAGTTCTTC.

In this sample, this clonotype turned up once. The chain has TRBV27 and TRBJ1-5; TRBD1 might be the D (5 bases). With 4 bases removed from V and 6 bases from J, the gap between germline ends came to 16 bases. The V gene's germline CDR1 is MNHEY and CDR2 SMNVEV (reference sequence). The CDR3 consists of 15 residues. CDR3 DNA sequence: TGTGCCAGCAGTTCCCCGGGGGACTGTGGTCAGCCCCAGCATTTT. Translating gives CASSSPGDCGQPQHF.

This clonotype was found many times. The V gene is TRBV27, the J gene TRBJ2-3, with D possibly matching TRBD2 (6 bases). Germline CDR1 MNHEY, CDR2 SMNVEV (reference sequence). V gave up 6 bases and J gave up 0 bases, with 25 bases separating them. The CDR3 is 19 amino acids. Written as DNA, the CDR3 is TGTGCCAGCAGCCGCATTGCCCCATCCGGGGGTTTTAGCACAGATACGCAGTATTTT. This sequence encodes CASSRIAPSGGFSTDTQYF.

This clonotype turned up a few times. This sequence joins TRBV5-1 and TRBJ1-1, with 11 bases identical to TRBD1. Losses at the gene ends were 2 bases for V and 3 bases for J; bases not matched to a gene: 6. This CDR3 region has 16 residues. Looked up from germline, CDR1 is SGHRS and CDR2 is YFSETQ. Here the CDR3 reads CASSFLGQGADTEAFF. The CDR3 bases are TGCGCCAGCAGCTTCCTCGGACAGGGGGCTGACACTGAAGCTTTCTTT.

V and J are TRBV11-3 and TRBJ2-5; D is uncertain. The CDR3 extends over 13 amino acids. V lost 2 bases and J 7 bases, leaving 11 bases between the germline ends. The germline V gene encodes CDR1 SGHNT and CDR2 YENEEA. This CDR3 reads CASSLITAGTQYF. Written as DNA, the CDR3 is TGTGCCAGCAGCTTAATAACCGCAGGGACCCAGTACTTC.

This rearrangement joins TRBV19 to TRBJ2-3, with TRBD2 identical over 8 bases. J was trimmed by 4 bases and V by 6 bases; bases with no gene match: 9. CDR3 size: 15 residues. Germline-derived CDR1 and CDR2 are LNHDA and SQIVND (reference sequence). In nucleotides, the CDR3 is TGTGCCAGTAGAATGGGGACTAGTGCTGCAGATACGCAGTATTTT. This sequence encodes CASRMGTSAADTQYF.

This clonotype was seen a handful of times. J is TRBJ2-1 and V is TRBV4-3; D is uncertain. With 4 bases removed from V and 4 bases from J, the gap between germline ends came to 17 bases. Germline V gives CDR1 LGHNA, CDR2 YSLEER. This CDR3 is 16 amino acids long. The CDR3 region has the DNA TGCGCCAGCAGCCGAAGCCTAGGTTTAGGTTACAATGAGCAGTTCTTC. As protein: CASSRSLGLGYNEQFF.

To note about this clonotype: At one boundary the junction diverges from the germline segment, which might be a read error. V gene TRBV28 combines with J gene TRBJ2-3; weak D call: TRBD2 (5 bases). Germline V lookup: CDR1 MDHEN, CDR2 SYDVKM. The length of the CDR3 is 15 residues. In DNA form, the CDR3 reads TGTGCCGGCAGTGGGCGGGCGGCGATTTCAGATACGCAGTATTTT. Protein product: CAGSGRAAISDTQYF.

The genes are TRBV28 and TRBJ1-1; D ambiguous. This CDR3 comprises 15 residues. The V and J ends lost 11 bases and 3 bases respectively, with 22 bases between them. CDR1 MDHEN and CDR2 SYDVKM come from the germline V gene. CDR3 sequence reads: CAPNIPVCRDTEAFF. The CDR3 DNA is TGTGCCCCAAATATCCCAGTATGCCGGGACACTGAAGCTTTCTTT.

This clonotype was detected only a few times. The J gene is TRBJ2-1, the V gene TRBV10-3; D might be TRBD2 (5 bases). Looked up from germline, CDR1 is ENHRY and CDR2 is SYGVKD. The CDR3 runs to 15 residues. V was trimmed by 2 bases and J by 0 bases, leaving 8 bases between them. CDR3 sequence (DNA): TGTGCCATCAGTGAGGAGGGAAGCTCCTACAATGAGCAGTTCTTC. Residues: CAISEEGSSYNEQFF.

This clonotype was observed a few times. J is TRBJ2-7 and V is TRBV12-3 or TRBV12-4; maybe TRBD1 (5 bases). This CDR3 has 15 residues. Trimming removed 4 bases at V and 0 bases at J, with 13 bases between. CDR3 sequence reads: CASSSPDSVSYEQYF. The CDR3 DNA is TGTGCCAGCAGTTCTCCCGACAGCGTCTCCTACGAGCAGTACTTC.

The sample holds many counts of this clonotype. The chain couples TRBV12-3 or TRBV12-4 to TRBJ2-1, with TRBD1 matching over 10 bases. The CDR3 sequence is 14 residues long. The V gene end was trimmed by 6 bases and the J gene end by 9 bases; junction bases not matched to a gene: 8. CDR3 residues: CASSHTTGGIEQFF. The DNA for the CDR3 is TGTGCCAGCAGCCATACGACAGGGGGCATTGAGCAGTTCTTC.

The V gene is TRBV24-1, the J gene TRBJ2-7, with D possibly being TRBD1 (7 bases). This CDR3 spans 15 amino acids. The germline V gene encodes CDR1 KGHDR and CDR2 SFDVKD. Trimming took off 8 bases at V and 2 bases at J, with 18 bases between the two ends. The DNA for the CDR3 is TGTGCCACCAACGATCCGCCCAGGGGGGCCTACGAGCAGTACTTC. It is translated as CATNDPPRGAYEQYF.

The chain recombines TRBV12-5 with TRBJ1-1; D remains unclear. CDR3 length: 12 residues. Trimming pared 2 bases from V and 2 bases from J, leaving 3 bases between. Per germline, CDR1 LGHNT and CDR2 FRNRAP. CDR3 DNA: TGTGCTAGTGGTTTGAGTAACACTGAAGCTTTCTTT. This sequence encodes CASGLSNTEAFF.